Below, one TCR beta chain is given with its context. The data derive from a study of blood T cell repertoires in COVID-19. Turning to the study itself: COVID-19 samples collected from the United States, Italy and Spain covered acute and convalescent phases. Nucleic acid was either cDNA or gDNA, and it came from T cells, B-cell-depleted T cells, or PBMCs.

In the study's own analysis: Amplified reference gene primers provided the basis for estimating nucleated cell counts. Clones were sequenced by immunoSEQ multiplex PCR, and TCRdb holds only the in-frame ones, with some missing. That table gives V, J and clone size, and the DNA gave D and trimming. The repertoire includes around 150,000 clones, about four fifths of them detected once, and 11% sits in the top ten. The CDR3 runs to 12 residues. Germline V gene data show CDR1 as SQVTM and CDR2 as ANQGSEA. With 7 bases removed from V and 4 bases from J, the gap between germline ends came to 13 bases. The sequenced sample consisted of peripheral blood. This receptor was identified in a man in his sixties with active or convalescent COVID-19. V usage is TRBV29-1 and J usage is TRBJ1-2, with D perhaps matching TRBD1 (5 bases). The CDR3 sequence is CSAVWGLYGYTF. CDR3 DNA: TGCAGCGCTGTGTGGGGACTCTATGGCTACACCTTC.